The rows below give T cell receptor beta chains drawn from one sample of a study of OX40 agonist ivuxolimab in advanced cancers. The protocol was immunoSEQ multiplex PCR, while the TCRdb copy is restricted to in-frame clones and leaves out a portion. The data contain some 140,000 clones, under 95% of them singletons. The input for sequencing was CD4+ or CD8+ T cells sorted from blood, taken in a trial of the OX40 agonist ivuxolimab. The source is an adult with an advanced solid tumor such as melanoma, head and neck, liver or kidney cancer. The CDR3 runs from the conserved cysteine through the conserved F or W. Each record gives: clone size, J gene, V gene, D gene, CDR3 DNA, CDR3 protein. D genes are given only for firm matches. The size of a clone is reported for some rows only, either as once, few or many, or as a class for expanded clones.

abundance: .; j_gene: TRBJ1-4; v_gene: TRBV15; d_gene: .; CDR3nt: TGTGCCACCAGCAGAGACTGGCCCTTCAATGAAAAACTGTTTTTT; CDR3aa: CATSRDWPFNEKLFF
abundance: .; j_gene: TRBJ1-2; v_gene: TRBV5-6; d_gene: .; CDR3nt: TGTGCCAGCAGCTTGTTGGGGATTCCTAACTATGGCTACACCTTC; CDR3aa: CASSLLGIPNYGYTF
abundance: .; j_gene: TRBJ2-1; v_gene: TRBV9; d_gene: .; CDR3nt: TGTGCCAGCAGCGTGACACCGAGCTCCTACAATGAGCAGTTCTTC; CDR3aa: CASSVTPSSYNEQFF
abundance: .; j_gene: TRBJ2-5; v_gene: TRBV5-1; d_gene: .; CDR3nt: TGCGCCAGCAGCTACCAGGGGACCCAAGAGACCCAGTACTTC; CDR3aa: CASSYQGTQETQYF
abundance: .; j_gene: TRBJ2-7; v_gene: TRBV5-8; d_gene: .; CDR3nt: TGTGCCAGCAGCTTGGCTGGGGGCTTAGCCTACGAGCAGTACTTC; CDR3aa: CASSLAGGLAYEQYF
abundance: .; j_gene: TRBJ1-5; v_gene: TRBV7-8; d_gene: TRBD1; CDR3nt: TGTGCCAGCAGCCAGACAGGGGACAATCAGCCCCAGCATTTT; CDR3aa: CASSQTGDNQPQHF
abundance: .; j_gene: TRBJ2-1; v_gene: TRBV29-1; d_gene: TRBD2; CDR3nt: TGCAGCGTTGACCCGGGACTAGCCTACAATGAGCAGTTCTTC; CDR3aa: CSVDPGLAYNEQFF
abundance: .; j_gene: TRBJ1-5; v_gene: TRBV28; d_gene: .; CDR3nt: TGTGCCAGCAGGGACCTCGGGGAAGGGAGCAATCAGCCCCAGCATTTT; CDR3aa: CASRDLGEGSNQPQHF
abundance: .; j_gene: TRBJ1-4; v_gene: TRBV6-5; d_gene: TRBD1; CDR3nt: TGTGCCAGCCGAGACCGGGACAGGGTGAATGAAAAACTGTTTTTT; CDR3aa: CASRDRDRVNEKLFF
abundance: .; j_gene: TRBJ2-1; v_gene: TRBV6-1; d_gene: TRBD2; CDR3nt: TGTGCCAGCATCATTTGGACTAGCGGGAATAATGAGCAGTTCTTC; CDR3aa: CASIIWTSGNNEQFF
abundance: .; j_gene: TRBJ1-2; v_gene: TRBV6-1; d_gene: .; CDR3nt: TGTGCCAGCAGTCTGATGTCCTTAGCTAACTATGGCTACACCTTC; CDR3aa: CASSLMSLANYGYTF
abundance: .; j_gene: TRBJ1-6; v_gene: TRBV10-3; d_gene: .; CDR3nt: TGTGCCATCAGTGATTCGGGGGGGACCTATAATTCACCCCTCCACTTT; CDR3aa: CAISDSGGTYNSPLHF
abundance: .; j_gene: TRBJ1-1; v_gene: TRBV23-1; d_gene: .; CDR3nt: TGCGCCAGCAGCCCCCCTGATTGGGGGGCGCGAGGGATGGCTTTCTTT; CDR3aa: CASSPPDWGARGMAFF
abundance: .; j_gene: TRBJ2-5; v_gene: TRBV7-2; d_gene: .; CDR3nt: TGTGCCAGCAGCTTAGTCACCATAGGGGGGGAGACCCAGTACTTC; CDR3aa: CASSLVTIGGETQYF
abundance: .; j_gene: TRBJ1-4; v_gene: TRBV5-4; d_gene: TRBD1; CDR3nt: TGTGCCAGCAGCTGGGGGGGACAGGCAACTAATGAAAAACTGTTTTTT; CDR3aa: CASSWGGQATNEKLFF
abundance: .; j_gene: TRBJ1-5; v_gene: TRBV7-2; d_gene: .; CDR3nt: TGTGCCAGCAGCTTGAACCGCTCTCACGTTAGCAATCAGCCCCAGCATTTT; CDR3aa: CASSLNRSHVSNQPQHF
abundance: few; j_gene: TRBJ1-5; v_gene: TRBV6-1; d_gene: .; CDR3nt: TGTGCCAGCATCGAGGCAGCATTTGGGCCCCAGCATTTT; CDR3aa: CASIEAAFGPQHF
abundance: .; j_gene: TRBJ2-2; v_gene: TRBV5-1; d_gene: TRBD2; CDR3nt: TGCGCCAGCAGCCCGGGACTAGCGGGGGGTTCCGGGGAGCTGTTTTTT; CDR3aa: CASSPGLAGGSGELFF